This T cell receptor (beta chain) came from a study of blood T cell repertoires in COVID-19. Remarks on this clone: This sample also contains other DNA sequences that code for the same CDR3.

Trimming pared 1 base from V and 4 bases from J, leaving 7 bases between. The V gene's germline CDR1 is SGHTA and CDR2 FQGNSA. The CDR3 is made up of 13 amino acids. Data came from immunoSEQ multiplex PCR; TCRdb stores just in-frame clones and leaves some out. The sample holds some 300,000 clones, approximately 86% seen once. The V call is TRBV7-2, the J call TRBJ1-2; no clear D gene. The TCR comes from a woman in her 70s with COVID-19, enrolled during active disease. Sequences were obtained from peripheral blood. DNA of the CDR3: TGTGCCAGCAGCTTAGGCCAGTTCTATGGCTACACCTTC. Translated: CASSLGQFYGYTF.